This T cell receptor beta chain comes out of a study of immune heterogeneity within non-small cell lung tumors. Study outcomes and limitations: While identical dominant CDR3 beta clonotypes recurred across tumor sites within a patient, high-frequency clones unique to individual sites also appeared. The study found that local T-cell clonality correlated moderately but significantly with local tumor mutational burden (R approximately 0.34).

CDR3 length: 13 residues. Germline CDR1 and CDR2: MNHEY and SMNVEV (reference sequence). The V end lost 6 bases, the J end lost 1 base, and 10 bases lay between the germline ends. Samples each supplied 450 to 700 ng of bulk tumor genomic DNA as template. Several biopsies per primary tumor were taken during surgery, spaced as far apart as possible. Each patient presented with untreated, newly diagnosed non-small cell lung cancer and received curative surgery. The donor pool consisted of newly diagnosed non-small cell lung cancer patients who were having surgery with curative intent. Amplification of the TCR beta CDR3 was achieved through multiplex PCR with 32 V and 13 J primers. One entry per CDR3 protein, called by TCRdb with MiXCR from the multiplex PCR reads. This table holds around 3,400 distinct CDR3 sequences, 45% to 60% found once. About this clonotype itself: Its matching antigen is unknown.

Specimen: lung tumor tissue. This sequence originates from a man aged 60 to 75 with non-small cell lung cancer. The gene calls are TRBV27 and TRBJ2-7, with D perhaps TRBD2 (5 bases). CDR3 nucleotide sequence: TGTGCCAGCAGATCAGCGGCGTCCTACGAGCAGTACTTC. It is translated as CASRSAASYEQYF.